One and the same sample provided the 27 T cell receptor beta chains below, sequenced in a study of T cells in Graves' hyperthyroidism and ophthalmopathy. It was RNA transcripts that yielded the amplified TCR beta CDR3 regions. When the TCR CDR3 underwent first-round RT-PCR, the HTBI primer set was used. Using its own MiXCR run on the multiplex PCR reads, TCRdb lists one record per CDR3 protein. The sample has fewer than 650,000 distinct CDR3 sequences, 13% to 15% seen once. The sequenced sample consisted of blood. These TCRs come from a woman aged 18 to 35 with Graves' ophthalmopathy.

The J gene is TRBJ1-1, the V gene TRBV19, with TRBD1 as a possible D gene (5 bases). CDR1 is LNHDA, CDR2 SQIVND, per germline (reference sequence). V was pared by 5 bases and J by 6 bases, with 13 bases between. The CDR3 runs 13 residues. The CDR3 is CASSRTRGSEAFF. As DNA, the CDR3 is TGTGCCAGTAGTCGAACGAGGGGTTCTGAAGCTTTCTTT.

V gene TRBV7-2 combines with J gene TRBJ2-5; possibly TRBD1 for D (6 bases). Germline CDR1 reads SGHTA; CDR2 reads FQGNSA. This CDR3 region has 16 residues. Trimming stripped 4 bases from V and 7 bases from J, with 22 bases between. Here the CDR3 DNA reads TGTGCCAGCAGCTCATCCGCCGTGGCAGGGGTAGTGACCCAGTACTTC. Translated, it gives CASSSSAVAGVVTQYF.

This clonotype was seen many times. The chain combines TRBV2 with TRBJ2-5; possibly TRBD2 for D (7 bases). V lost 9 bases, J lost 5 bases, and 25 bases lay in between. Germline lookup yields CDR1 SNHLY and CDR2 FYNNEI. The CDR3 is 16 amino acids. The CDR3 region has the DNA TGTGCCAGGGGGGAGGGGGGACGGCACAGGAGTGAGACCCAGTACTTC. Amino acids: CARGEGGRHRSETQYF.

The sample holds a few counts of this clonotype. This chain joins TRBV7-6 and TRBJ2-1; TRBD1 might be the D (5 bases). V dropped 3 bases and J dropped 4 bases, with 19 bases sitting between them. The CDR3 runs 17 residues. Germline-derived CDR1 and CDR2 are SGHVS and FNYEAQ. CDR3 residues: CASSLAPPGWSYNEQFF. As DNA, the CDR3 is TGTGCCAGCAGCTTGGCCCCGCCAGGGTGGTCATACAATGAGCAGTTCTTC.

This clonotype was seen repeatedly, ten times or more. This rearrangement joins TRBV28 to TRBJ2-3; the match to TRBD2 covers 7 bases. Unmatched junction bases numbered 8, after V lost 11 bases and J lost 0 bases. Germline CDR1 and CDR2: MDHEN and SYDVKM. The CDR3 is 14 residues long. The CDR3 nucleotides read TGTGCCGGGGGGGGGGATACAAGCACAGATACGCAGTATTTT. Protein sequence: CAGGGDTSTDTQYF.

This clonotype was recorded many times. The rearrangement uses TRBV9 and TRBJ2-7, with 8 bases aligning to TRBD2. V was clipped by 3 bases and J by 3 bases; unmatched bases: 5. Germline lookup yields CDR1 SGDLS and CDR2 YYNGEE. This CDR3 is built from 14 residues. CDR3 nucleotide sequence: TGTGCCAGCAGCGCCTCCGGGACTAGCTACGAGCAGTACTTC. This translates into CASSASGTSYEQYF.

In the case of this clonotype: The junction and the germline gene differ at one end; a read error may be behind it. V usage is TRBV4-1 and J usage is TRBJ1-1; no clear D gene. Germline-derived CDR1 and CDR2 are MGHRA and YSYEKL. This CDR3 contains 15 residues. Here the CDR3 DNA reads TGCGCCAGCAGCCAAGTTCATAGTCGAAACACTGAAGCTCTCTTT. Translating it yields CASSQVHSRNTEALF.

In this sample, this clonotype turned up many times. The gene calls are TRBV20-1 and TRBJ2-7; 10 positions agree with TRBD1. Trimming removed 3 bases from V and 3 bases from J; junction bases left unmatched: 5. This CDR3 spans 14 amino acids. Germline V lookup: CDR1 DFQATT, CDR2 SNEGSKA (reference sequence). The CDR3 DNA is TGCAGTGCTAGTGTTAGGACAGGGGGCTACGAGCAGTACTTC. This translates into CSASVRTGGYEQYF.

This clonotype was observed at least ten times. This chain links TRBV18 with TRBJ2-1; D not certain. The CDR3 sequence is 16 residues long. V was pared by 1 base and J by 0 bases, with 10 bases between. From germline, CDR1 is KGHSH and CDR2 LQKENI. The CDR3 DNA reads as TGTGCCAGCTCACCACTGAGGTGGAGCTCCTACAATGAGCAGTTCTTC. Amino acid sequence: CASSPLRWSSYNEQFF.

V is TRBV18 and J is TRBJ2-3; the D call may be TRBD1 or TRBD2 (6 bases each). The CDR3 loop spans 15 amino acids. Trimming removed 6 bases from V and 4 bases from J, with 17 bases in between. CDR1 is KGHSH and CDR2 is LQKENI in the germline V gene. The CDR3 DNA reads TGTGCCAGCTCCCAAGGGGGGCTGGACGCAGATACGCAGTATTTT. It encodes CASSQGGLDADTQYF.

The chain links TRBV4-1 to TRBJ1-2; D is perhaps TRBD1 (5 bases). This CDR3 is built from 16 residues. V gave up 1 base and J gave up 5 bases, with 17 bases separating them. Germline CDR1 is MGHRA and CDR2 is YSYEKL. The CDR3 sequence: CASSQGGVSRGYGYTF. CDR3 nucleotide sequence: TGCGCCAGCAGCCAAGGGGGGGTATCCCGGGGGTATGGCTACACCTTC.

This clonotype showed up many times. This chain connects TRBV6-1 to TRBJ2-7; D perhaps matches TRBD2 (6 bases). Germline V gives CDR1 MNHNS, CDR2 SASEGT. V was cut by 6 bases and J by 2 bases, with 17 bases left in between. This CDR3 has 15 amino acids. CDR3 coding DNA: TGTGCCAGCAGCACCCCACGCGGGGCGGCCTACGAGCAGTACTTC. It specifies CASSTPRGAAYEQYF.

The chain is built from TRBV12-3 or TRBV12-4 and TRBJ2-5, with D tentatively TRBD2 (5 bases). The CDR3 runs to 14 residues. Trimming shortened V by 7 bases and J by 9 bases, and 21 bases separated the two germline ends. The chain's CDR3 is CASMIREQPVAQYF. The CDR3 DNA is TGTGCCAGCATGATAAGGGAGCAGCCCGTGGCCCAGTACTTC.

This clonotype was recorded many times. CDR3 in amino acids: CASIPFGQGVDNEQFF. CDR3 coding DNA: TGTGCCAGCATCCCTTTCGGACAGGGGGTCGACAATGAGCAGTTCTTC. J is TRBJ2-1 and V is TRBV28, with TRBD1 identical over 10 bases. Losses at the gene ends were 7 bases for V and 5 bases for J; bases not matched to a gene: 11. The CDR3 runs to 16 residues. From germline, CDR1 is MDHEN and CDR2 SYDVKM.

This chain joins TRBV9 and TRBJ2-7; 14 nucleotides agree with TRBD2. The CDR3 is made up of 17 amino acids. Germline-derived CDR1 and CDR2 are SGDLS and YYNGEE. The junction had 12 bases not matched to a gene; V was cut back by 4 bases and J by 6 bases. This chain's CDR3 is CASSYGTSGSPASEQYF. CDR3 nucleotides: TGTGCCAGCAGCTATGGGACTAGCGGGAGCCCCGCAAGCGAGCAGTACTTC.

This clonotype was counted ten times or more. This chain joins TRBV20-1 and TRBJ1-1; D not certain. V shed 0 bases and J shed 0 bases, with 14 bases lying between them. CDR3 size: 16 residues. CDR1 DFQATT and CDR2 SNEGSKA come from the germline V gene (reference sequence). In DNA form, the CDR3 reads TGCAGTGCTAGAGATTTTCACACAAATATGAACACTGAAGCTTTCTTT. Protein product: CSARDFHTNMNTEAFF.

In this sample, this clonotype turned up once. The chain uses TRBV7-2 and TRBJ2-7, with a weak D call TRBD1 (5 bases). The germline V gene encodes CDR1 SGHTA and CDR2 FQGNSA. V dropped 4 bases and J dropped 7 bases, with 23 bases sitting between them. The CDR3 loop spans 16 amino acids. The CDR3 spells CASSSHRRTFLGEQYF. The CDR3 coding sequence is TGTGCCAGCAGCTCCCACCGACGGACATTTTTAGGGGAGCAGTACTTC.

This clonotype has a count of ten or more. The rearrangement uses TRBV5-6 and TRBJ2-1, with a possible D match to TRBD1 (5 bases). This CDR3 is built from 11 residues. Germline V gene lookup returns CDR1 SGHDT and CDR2 YYEEEE. The V and J ends lost 10 bases and 7 bases respectively, with 12 bases between them. The CDR3 loop is CACQGGNEQFF. The CDR3 region has the DNA TGTGCCTGCCAGGGTGGGAATGAGCAGTTCTTC.

The table lists this clonotype with a few counts. The rearrangement uses TRBV28 and TRBJ2-3; 7 nucleotides align to TRBD2. The V gene's germline CDR1 is MDHEN and CDR2 SYDVKM. The CDR3 length is 15 residues. J lost 4 bases, V lost 8 bases, and 12 bases had no gene match. The CDR3 sequence: CASLSGLGSADTQYF. The CDR3 nucleotides read TGTGCCAGCCTTTCAGGACTAGGGAGTGCAGATACGCAGTATTTT.

V gene TRBV12-5 combines with J gene TRBJ1-2; possible D gene TRBD1, 5 bases. The CDR3 runs 13 residues. Trimming pared 1 base from V and 4 bases from J, leaving 7 bases between. Germline assignment: CDR1 LGHNT and CDR2 FRNRAP. CDR3 protein: CASGLGQFYGYTF. The CDR3 DNA reads as TGTGCTAGTGGTTTGGGACAGTTCTATGGCTACACCTTC. Using reference TRBV12-5 and TRBJ1-2 for the parts outside the CDR3, the full variable domain is DARVTQTPRHKVTEMGQEVTMRCQPILGHNTVFWYRQTMMQGLELLAYFRNRAPLDDSGMPKDRFSAEMPDATLATLKIQPSEPRDSAVYFCASGLGQFYGYTFGSGTRLTVV.

On this clonotype itself: A much more abundant neighbour one base away suggests this may be a read error. The chain uses TRBV11-3 and TRBJ1-2; perhaps TRBD1 as D (6 bases). This CDR3 contains 14 residues. The V end was cut by 6 bases, the J end by 4 bases, with 15 bases between. Germline V gives CDR1 SGHNT, CDR2 YENEEA. CDR3 coding DNA: TGTGCCAGCAGTTTATCCCAGGGGAGCTATGGCTACACCTTC. Its protein is CASSLSQGSYGYTF.

This clonotype was picked up many times. A junction boundary mismatches the germline segment, possibly from a read error. This chain joins TRBV27 and TRBJ2-7, with TRBD1 matching over 7 bases. This CDR3 has 15 amino acids. CDR1 and CDR2 (germline): MNHEY, SMNVEV (reference sequence). Written as DNA, the CDR3 is TGTGCCATCAGTCCGACAGGGATCCCCCGAACCGAGCAGTACTTC. Translating it yields CAISPTGIPRTEQYF.

The V gene is TRBV20-1, the J gene TRBJ2-7; 9 nucleotides match TRBD1. The CDR3 runs 13 residues. J gave up 3 bases and V 6 bases, and 6 bases lay outside the gene matches. Germline loops: CDR1 DFQATT, CDR2 SNEGSKA (reference sequence). The CDR3 coding sequence is TGCAGTGCCAAGACAGGGGGAATCTACGAGCAGTACTTC. As protein: CSAKTGGIYEQYF.

This clonotype was recorded many times. The chain couples TRBV27 to TRBJ1-1; no clear D. Germline values: CDR1 MNHEY, CDR2 SMNVEV (reference sequence). The CDR3 loop spans 14 amino acids. V shed 3 bases and J shed 5 bases, with 13 bases lying between them. The CDR3 sequence is CASSLTGRLTEAFF. CDR3 DNA: TGTGCCAGCAGTTTGACCGGGAGATTAACTGAAGCTTTCTTT.

This clonotype was picked up one time. The chain couples TRBV12-3 or TRBV12-4 to TRBJ1-4; D may be TRBD1 (5 bases). The CDR3 runs 15 residues. Trimming removed 6 bases from V and 8 bases from J, with 19 bases in between. CDR3 loop: CASSPPGRAGEKLFF. CDR3 DNA sequence: TGTGCCAGCAGCCCTCCGGGACGCGCGGGGGAAAAACTGTTTTTT.

This clonotype was found many times. This chain joins TRBV30 and TRBJ2-3, with a weak D call TRBD2 (5 bases). V was shortened by 4 bases and J by 3 bases, with 11 bases between the two germline ends. This CDR3 has 13 residues. Germline CDR1 reads GTSNPN; CDR2 reads SVGIG (reference sequence). The CDR3 sequence: CAWNERNTDTQYF. The DNA for the CDR3 is TGTGCCTGGAATGAGCGGAATACAGATACGCAGTATTTT.

This sequence joins TRBV12-3 or TRBV12-4 and TRBJ1-6; perhaps TRBD1 as D (5 bases). CDR3 length: 14 amino acids. The V gene lost 7 bases and the J gene lost 12 bases, with 19 bases spanning the gap. This CDR3 reads CASTQRVQGEPLHF. The CDR3 DNA reads as TGTGCCAGCACTCAACGGGTTCAGGGTGAACCCCTCCACTTT.